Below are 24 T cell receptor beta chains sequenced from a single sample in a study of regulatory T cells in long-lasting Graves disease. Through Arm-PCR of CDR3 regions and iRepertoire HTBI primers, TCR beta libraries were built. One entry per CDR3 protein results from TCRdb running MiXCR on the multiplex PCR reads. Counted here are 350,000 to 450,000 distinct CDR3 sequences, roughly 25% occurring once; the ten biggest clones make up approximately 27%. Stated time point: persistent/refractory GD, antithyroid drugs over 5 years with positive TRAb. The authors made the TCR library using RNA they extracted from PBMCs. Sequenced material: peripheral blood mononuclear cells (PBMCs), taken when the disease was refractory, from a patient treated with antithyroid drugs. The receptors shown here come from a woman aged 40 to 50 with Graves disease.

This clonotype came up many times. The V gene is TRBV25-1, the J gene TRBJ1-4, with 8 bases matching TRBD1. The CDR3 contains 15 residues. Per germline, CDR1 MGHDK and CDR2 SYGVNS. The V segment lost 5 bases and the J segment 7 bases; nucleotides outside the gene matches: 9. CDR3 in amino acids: CASSRWTGKSEKLFF. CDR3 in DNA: TGTGCCAGCAGTCGCTGGACAGGGAAGAGTGAAAAACTGTTTTTT.

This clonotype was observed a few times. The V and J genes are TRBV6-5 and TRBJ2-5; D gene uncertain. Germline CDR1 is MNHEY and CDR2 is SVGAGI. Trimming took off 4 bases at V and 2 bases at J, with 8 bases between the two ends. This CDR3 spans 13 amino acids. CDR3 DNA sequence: TGTGCCAGCAGTTTCACAGAACAAGAGACCCAGTACTTC. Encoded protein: CASSFTEQETQYF.

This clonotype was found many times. CDR3 DNA: TGTGCCAGCAGTCCCGGGGACAGGCTCGGGTATGGCTACACCTTC. Protein sequence: CASSPGDRLGYGYTF. The gene calls are TRBV12-3 or TRBV12-4 and TRBJ1-2; 8 bases are a match to TRBD1. V shed 5 bases, J shed 5 bases, and the junction held 10 bases outside the gene matches. The CDR3 is 15 residues long.

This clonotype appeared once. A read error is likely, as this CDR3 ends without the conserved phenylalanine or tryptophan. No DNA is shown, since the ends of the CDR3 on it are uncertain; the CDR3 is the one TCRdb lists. Here the CDR3 reads CASSDIGGRESRC. The chain carries TRBV28 and TRBJ2-5; the table's D call of TRBD1 was not tested on the DNA. The CDR3 extends over 13 residues, inclusive of both ends. The V gene's germline CDR1 is MDHEN and CDR2 SYDVKM.

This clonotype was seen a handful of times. This CDR3 is CASSVGGKGLTQVPTPYEQYF. Here the CDR3 DNA reads TGTGCCAGCAGCGTAGGAGGGAAGGGACTAACACAGGTTCCGACCCCCTACGAGCAGTACTTC. The chain links TRBV9 to TRBJ2-7, with 7 bases matching TRBD2. The CDR3 totals 21 residues. Germline trimming cut 0 bases from V and 2 bases from J; bases unmatched to any gene: 23. Germline lookup yields CDR1 SGDLS and CDR2 YYNGEE.

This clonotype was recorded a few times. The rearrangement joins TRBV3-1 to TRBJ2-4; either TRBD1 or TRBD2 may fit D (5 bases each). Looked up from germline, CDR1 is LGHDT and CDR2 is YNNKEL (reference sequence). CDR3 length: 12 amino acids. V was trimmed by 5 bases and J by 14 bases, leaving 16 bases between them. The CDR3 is CASSKHGADKYF. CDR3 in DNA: TGTGCCAGCAGCAAACACGGGGCAGATAAGTACTTC. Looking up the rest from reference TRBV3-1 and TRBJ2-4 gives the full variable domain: DTAVSQTPKYLVTQMGNDKSIKCEQNLGHDTMYWYKQDSKKFLKIMFSYNNKELIINETVPNRFSPKSPDKAHLNLHINSLELGDSAVYFCASSKHGADKYFGAGTRLSVL.

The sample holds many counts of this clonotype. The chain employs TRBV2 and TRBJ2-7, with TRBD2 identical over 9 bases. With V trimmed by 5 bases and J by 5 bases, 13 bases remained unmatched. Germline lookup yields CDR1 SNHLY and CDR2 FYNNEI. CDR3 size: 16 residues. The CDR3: CASSLLQGLAPHEQYF. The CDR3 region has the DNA TGTGCCAGCAGTCTGTTACAAGGACTAGCGCCCCACGAGCAGTACTTC.

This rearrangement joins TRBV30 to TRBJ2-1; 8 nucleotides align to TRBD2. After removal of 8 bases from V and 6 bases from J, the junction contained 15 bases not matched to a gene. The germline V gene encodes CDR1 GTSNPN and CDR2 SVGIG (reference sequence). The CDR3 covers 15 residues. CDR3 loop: CAVELGAGEVNEQFF. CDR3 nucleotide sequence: TGTGCCGTGGAGCTAGGAGCGGGAGAAGTCAATGAGCAGTTCTTC. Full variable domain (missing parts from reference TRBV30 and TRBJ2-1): SQTIHQWPATLVQPVGSPLSLECTVEGTSNPNLYWYRQAAGRGLQLLFYSVGIGQISSEVPQNLSASRPQDRQFILSSKKLLLSDSGFYLCAVELGAGEVNEQFFGPGTRLTVL.

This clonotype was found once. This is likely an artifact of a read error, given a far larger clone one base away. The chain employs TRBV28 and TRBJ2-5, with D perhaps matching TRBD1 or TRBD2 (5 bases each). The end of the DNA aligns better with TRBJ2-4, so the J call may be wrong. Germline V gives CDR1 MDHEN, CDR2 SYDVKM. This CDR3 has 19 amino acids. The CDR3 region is CANSLSYWGTSPTKNIQYF. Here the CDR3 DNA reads TGTGCCAACAGTTTATCCTATTGGGGGACCTCTCCAACCAAAAACATTCAGTACTTC.

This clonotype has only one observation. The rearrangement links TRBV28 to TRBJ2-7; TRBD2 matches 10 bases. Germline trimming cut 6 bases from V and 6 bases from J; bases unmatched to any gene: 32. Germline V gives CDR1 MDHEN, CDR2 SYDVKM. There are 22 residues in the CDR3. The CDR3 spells CASSQEMTASGRVSSGTFEQYF. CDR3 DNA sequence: TGTGCCAGCAGCCAAGAAATGACGGCTAGCGGGAGAGTTAGTAGTGGCACTTTCGAGCAGTACTTC.

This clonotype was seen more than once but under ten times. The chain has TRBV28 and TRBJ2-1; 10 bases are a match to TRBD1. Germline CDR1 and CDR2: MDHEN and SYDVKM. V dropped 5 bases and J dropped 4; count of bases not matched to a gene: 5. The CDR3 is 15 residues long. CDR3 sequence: CASSPGTGVYNEQFF. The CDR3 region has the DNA TGTGCCAGCAGTCCCGGGACAGGGGTTTACAATGAGCAGTTCTTC.

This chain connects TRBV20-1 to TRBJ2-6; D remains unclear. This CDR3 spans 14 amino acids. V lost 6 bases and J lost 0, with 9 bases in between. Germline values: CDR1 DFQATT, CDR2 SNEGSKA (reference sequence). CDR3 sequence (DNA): TGCAGTGCAAAGGAGTCCTCTGGGGCCAACGTCCTGACTTTC. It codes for CSAKESSGANVLTF.

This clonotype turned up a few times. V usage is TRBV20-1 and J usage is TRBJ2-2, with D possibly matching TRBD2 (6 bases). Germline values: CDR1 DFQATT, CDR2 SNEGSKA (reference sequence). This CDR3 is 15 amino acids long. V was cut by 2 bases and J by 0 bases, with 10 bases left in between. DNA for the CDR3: TGCAGTGCTAGACGGGGACTCGCGAACACCGGGGAGCTGTTTTTT. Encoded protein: CSARRGLANTGELFF.

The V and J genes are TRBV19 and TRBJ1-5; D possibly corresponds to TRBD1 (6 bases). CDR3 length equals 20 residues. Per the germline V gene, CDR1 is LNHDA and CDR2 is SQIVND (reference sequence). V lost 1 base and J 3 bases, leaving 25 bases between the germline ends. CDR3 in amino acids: CASSIGVWGPWDAFNQPQHF. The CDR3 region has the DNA TGTGCCAGTAGTATAGGGGTTTGGGGGCCTTGGGACGCCTTCAATCAGCCCCAGCATTTT.

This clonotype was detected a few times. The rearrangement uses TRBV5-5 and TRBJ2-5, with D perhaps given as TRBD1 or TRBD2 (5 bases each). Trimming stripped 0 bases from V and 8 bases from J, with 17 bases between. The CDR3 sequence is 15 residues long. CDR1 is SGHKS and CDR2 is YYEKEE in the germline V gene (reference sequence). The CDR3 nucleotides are TGTGCCAGCAGCTTGGACAGCTCCCCTGGGGACACCCAGTACTTC. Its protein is CASSLDSSPGDTQYF.

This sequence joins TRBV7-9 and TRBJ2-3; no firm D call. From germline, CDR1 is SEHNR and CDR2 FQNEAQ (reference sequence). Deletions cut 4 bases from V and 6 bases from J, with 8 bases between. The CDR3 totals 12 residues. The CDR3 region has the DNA TGTGCCAGCAGCTCAAATGGGGATACGCAGTATTTT. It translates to CASSSNGDTQYF.

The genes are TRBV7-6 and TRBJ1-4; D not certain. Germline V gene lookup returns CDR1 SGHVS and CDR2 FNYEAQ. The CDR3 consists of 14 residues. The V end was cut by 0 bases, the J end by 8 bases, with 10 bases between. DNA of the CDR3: TGTGCCAGCAGCTTAGCGGTGGGAGGAGAAAAACTGTTTTTT. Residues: CASSLAVGGEKLFF.

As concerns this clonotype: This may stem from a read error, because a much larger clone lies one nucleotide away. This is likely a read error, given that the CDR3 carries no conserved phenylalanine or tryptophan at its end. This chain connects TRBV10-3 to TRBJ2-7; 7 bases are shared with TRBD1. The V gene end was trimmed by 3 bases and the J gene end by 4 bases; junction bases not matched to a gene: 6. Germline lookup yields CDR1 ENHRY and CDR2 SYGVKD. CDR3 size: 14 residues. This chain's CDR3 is CAISDMGQTYEQYL. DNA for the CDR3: TGTGCCATCAGTGACATGGGACAGACATACGAGCAGTACCTC.

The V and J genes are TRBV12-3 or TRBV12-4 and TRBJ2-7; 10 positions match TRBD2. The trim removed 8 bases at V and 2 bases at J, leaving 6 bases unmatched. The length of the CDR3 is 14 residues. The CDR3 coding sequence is TGTGCCAGCCTCCCCGGGACTAGCGCCTACGAGCAGTACTTC. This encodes CASLPGTSAYEQYF.

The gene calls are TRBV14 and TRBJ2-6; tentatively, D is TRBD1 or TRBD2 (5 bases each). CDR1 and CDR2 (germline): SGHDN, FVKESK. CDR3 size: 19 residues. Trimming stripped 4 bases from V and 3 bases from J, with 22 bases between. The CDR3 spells CASSRLGPVVENGANVLTF. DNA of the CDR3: TGTGCCAGCAGCCGGTTGGGACCTGTAGTTGAGAATGGGGCCAACGTCCTGACTTTC.

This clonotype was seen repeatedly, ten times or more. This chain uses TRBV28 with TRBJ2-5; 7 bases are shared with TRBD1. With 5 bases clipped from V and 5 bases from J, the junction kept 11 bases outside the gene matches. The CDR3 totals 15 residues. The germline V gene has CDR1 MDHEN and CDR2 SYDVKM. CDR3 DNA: TGTGCCAGCAGTATAACCTGGACAGGCCAGGAGACCCAGTACTTC. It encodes CASSITWTGQETQYF.

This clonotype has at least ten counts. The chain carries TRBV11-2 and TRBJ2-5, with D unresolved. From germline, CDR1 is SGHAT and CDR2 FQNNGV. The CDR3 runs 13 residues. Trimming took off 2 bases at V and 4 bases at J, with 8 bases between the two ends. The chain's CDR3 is CASSLFTVETQYF. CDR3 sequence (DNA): TGTGCCAGCAGCTTATTCACTGTAGAGACCCAGTACTTC.

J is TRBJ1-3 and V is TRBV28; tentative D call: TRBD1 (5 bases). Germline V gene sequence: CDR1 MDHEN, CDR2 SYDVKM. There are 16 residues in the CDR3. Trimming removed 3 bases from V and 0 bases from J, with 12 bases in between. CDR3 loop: CASSFLSGGSGNTIYF. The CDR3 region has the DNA TGTGCCAGCAGTTTCCTATCTGGGGGCTCTGGAAACACCATATATTTT.

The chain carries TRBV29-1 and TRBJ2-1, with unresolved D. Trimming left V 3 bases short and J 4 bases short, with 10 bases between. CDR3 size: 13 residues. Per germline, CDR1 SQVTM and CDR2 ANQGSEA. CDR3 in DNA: TGCAGCGTTGAGGGTCTAACGTACAATGAGCAGTTCTTC. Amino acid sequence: CSVEGLTYNEQFF.